What follows are 21 T cell receptor beta chains derived from one specimen sequenced in a study of tumor-infiltrating lymphocytes in primary liver carcinoma. Unsorted bulk tissue, about 17-34 mg of it, served as the source for co-extraction of RNA and DNA. TCR beta cDNA came from roughly 450 ng total RNA, primed with a constant-region primer. Libraries for TCR beta were built through three nested multiplex PCR rounds, which together made up a slightly modified ARM-PCR procedure. Investigators reported that the first two PCR rounds, at roughly 10 cycles each, used TRBV1-TRBV30 forward primers with a C-beta reverse primer. Via MiXCR, TCRdb re-called the multiplex PCR reads, giving one row per CDR3 protein. The sample has 120,000 or so distinct CDR3 sequences, around two thirds seen once. The sequenced material came from liver tumor tissue from sampling region 1. The sample's subset: tumor region T1, superior pole. The receptors come from a woman in her sixties with primary liver carcinoma and hepatitis B virus infection.

Turning to this clonotype: The germline gene is not matched at one end of the junction; a read error may be the cause. The gene calls are TRBV11-1 and TRBJ2-1; no firm D call. In germline, CDR1 is SGHAT, CDR2 FQDESV (reference sequence). This CDR3 contains 12 residues. Written as DNA, the CDR3 is TGTGCCAGCAGATTAGTGCCAAGTGAGCAGTTCTTC. Amino acids: CASRLVPSEQFF.

Comments on this clonotype: The junction does not match germline at one end; this may be a read error. This chain links TRBV5-1 with TRBJ2-1; 7 nucleotides match TRBD2. The germline gives CDR1 SGHRS, CDR2 YFSETQ. The CDR3 covers 12 residues. For the CDR3, the DNA is TGCGGAACGGGACTATGTTCATATGAACAGTTCTTC. Encoded protein: CGTGLCSYEQFF.

At least ten counts were recorded for this clonotype. V and J are TRBV7-9 and TRBJ2-3, with TRBD2 as a possible D gene (5 bases). The CDR3 has 13 residues. V was shortened by 0 bases and J by 4 bases, with 5 bases between the two germline ends. CDR1 is SEHNR, CDR2 FQNEAQ, per germline (reference sequence). The CDR3 DNA reads TGTGCCAGCAGCTTAGCGGGAGCAGATACGCAGTATTTT. Translated: CASSLAGADTQYF.

This chain links TRBV11-2 with TRBJ2-7; 8 nucleotides align to TRBD2. Germline V CDR1 and CDR2: SGHAT, FQNNGV. The CDR3 spans 14 residues. The V and J ends lost 1 base and 6 bases, in that order; junction bases with no gene match: 5. CDR3: CASSLGGLVPEQYF. DNA for the CDR3: TGTGCCAGCAGCTTAGGGGGACTAGTTCCCGAGCAGTACTTC.

V is TRBV6-6 and J is TRBJ2-3, with TRBD1 matching 7 bases. V shed 5 bases, J shed 4 bases, and the junction held 6 bases outside the gene matches. CDR1 and CDR2 from the germline V gene are MNHNY and SVGAGI (reference sequence). The CDR3 sequence is 14 residues long. The chain's CDR3 is CASSQNRGSDTQYF. The DNA of the CDR3 is TGTGCCAGCAGTCAGAACAGGGGATCAGATACGCAGTATTTT.

The count of this clonotype is one. Relative to the germline gene, one junction end is altered; a read error may explain this. The V gene is TRBV29-1, the J gene TRBJ2-2; D uncertain. The germline V gene encodes CDR1 SQVTM and CDR2 ANQGSEA. CDR3 length equals 13 residues. The CDR3 DNA is TGCAGCGGTGTGAGTCAGAACACAGGGGAGCTGTTTTTT. Its protein is CSGVSQNTGELFF.

Worth noting for this clonotype: The conserved phenylalanine or tryptophan normally closing the CDR3 is absent here, so this likely arose from a read error. The chain joins TRBV11-3 to TRBJ2-7; 8 positions match TRBD2. The CDR3 has 18 amino acids. Per germline, CDR1 SGHNT and CDR2 YENEEA. The CDR3 DNA is TGTGCCAGCGGCTTAGAGAGGGCGGGAGGCCACAGCTCCTACGAGCAGTACATC. It yields the protein CASGLERAGGHSSYEQYI.

For this clonotype: Its ends do not fully match the called genes, so a read error is possible. The chain has TRBV6-1 and TRBJ1-1, with D perhaps TRBD1 (5 bases). The CDR3 contains 15 residues. CDR1 is MNHNS, CDR2 SASEGT, per germline. The CDR3: CATQPPGRVNTEAFF. The CDR3 DNA is TGTGCCACCCAACCGCCGGGACGGGTGAACACTGAGGCTTTCTTT.

To note about this clonotype: The junction does not match germline at one end; this may be a read error. The J gene is TRBJ2-7, the V gene TRBV6-1; 13 positions match TRBD2. CDR1 and CDR2 from the germline V gene are MNHNS and SASEGT. This CDR3 spans 19 amino acids. For the CDR3, the DNA is TGTGTCAGCAGTGAAAGAGTTGGGTTACTAGCGGGAGGGCTTTTCGAGCAGTACTTC. This codes for CVSSERVGLLAGGLFEQYF.

About this clonotype itself: The junction does not match germline at one end; this may be a read error. The V call is TRBV29-1, the J call TRBJ1-4; D perhaps matches TRBD1 (5 bases). The CDR3 runs to 13 residues. Germline-derived CDR1 and CDR2 are SQVTM and ANQGSEA. CDR3 coding DNA: TGCAGCATTGAAGGGACCCGGGATGGAAAACTGTTTTTT. Encoded protein: CSIEGTRDGKLFF.

A remark on this clonotype: A junction boundary mismatches the germline segment, possibly from a read error. The rearrangement uses TRBV30 and TRBJ1-3; no clear D gene. Germline V gene sequence: CDR1 GTSNPN, CDR2 SVGIG (reference sequence). This CDR3 contains 12 residues. The CDR3 reads CVWSVEGNTIYF. CDR3 DNA sequence: TGTGTCTGGAGTGTAGAAGGAAACACCATATATTTT.

Notes on this clonotype: This may be a read error: a much more frequent sequence differs by one nucleotide. The rearrangement uses TRBV4-2 and TRBJ2-2; 11 bases agree with TRBD2. The CDR3 sequence is 18 residues long. In germline, CDR1 is LGHNA, CDR2 YNFKEQ. CDR3 residues: CASSQEVAGGPHTGELCF. The CDR3 region has the DNA TGTGCCAGCAGCCAAGAGGTAGCGGGAGGGCCTCACACCGGGGAGCTGTGTTTT.

Details on this clonotype: One end of the junction is discordant with germline, which a read error may explain. The J gene is TRBJ2-2, the V gene TRBV11-2, with a possible D match to TRBD2 (5 bases). Germline CDR1 reads SGHAT; CDR2 reads FQNNGV. This CDR3 has 13 residues. The CDR3 region is CASSLDRTGKLLF. The CDR3 bases are TGCGCCAGCAGCTTAGATAGGACTGGGAAGCTGTTATTT.

In its sample, this clonotype was seen many times. This chain uses TRBV6-5 with TRBJ2-2; weak D call: TRBD2 (6 bases). Germline lookup yields CDR1 MNHEY and CDR2 SVGAGI. The V end lost 5 bases, the J end lost 8 bases, and 15 bases lay between the germline ends. The CDR3 is made up of 14 amino acids. The CDR3 sequence: CASSRPGLRGELFF. As DNA, the CDR3 is TGTGCCAGCAGTCGACCGGGACTCCGAGGGGAGCTGTTTTTT.

The V gene is TRBV11-1, the J gene TRBJ2-1; D unresolved. The CDR3 is 13 amino acids. V was trimmed by 7 bases and J by 7 bases, leaving 14 bases between them. The germline V gene has CDR1 SGHAT and CDR2 FQDESV (reference sequence). CDR3 nucleotide sequence: TGTGCCAGCATGGCGGATAGGCGAAATGAGCAGTTCTTC. The encoded protein is CASMADRRNEQFF.

Concerning this clonotype: The junction departs from the called germline gene at one end, perhaps through a read error. This rearrangement joins TRBV29-1 to TRBJ1-2; 7 bases line up with TRBD1. The CDR3 covers 18 residues. Germline values: CDR1 SQVTM, CDR2 ANQGSEA. The CDR3 DNA reads as TGCAGCGTGGAACTAACCCCGGGACAGAGACCCGCTAACTGTGGCTACACCTTC. This codes for CSVELTPGQRPANCGYTF.

Only a few counts were recorded for this clonotype. This is likely a read error, given that the CDR3 carries no conserved phenylalanine or tryptophan at its end. No DNA is shown, since the ends of the CDR3 on it are uncertain; the CDR3 is the one TCRdb lists. The chain joins TRBV11-3 to TRBJ2-7; no DNA check was done on the table's D call, TRBD1. Germline loops: CDR1 SGHNT, CDR2 YENEEA. A total of 18 residues make up the CDR3, ends included. The CDR3 here is CASSLERLGGPRSYEQYL.

In regard to this clonotype: The junction departs from germline at one end; a sequencing error may be responsible. This chain uses TRBV11-2 with TRBJ1-1, with a tentative D call TRBD1 (5 bases). Germline assignment: CDR1 SGHAT and CDR2 FQNNGV. This CDR3 contains 20 residues. DNA for the CDR3: TGTGCCAGCAGCCCACATCGGCACGGACACCTTCACTTTTGGGGCTATGAACCTTTCTTT. This codes for CASSPHRHGHLHFWGYEPFF. The full variable domain, with the rest looked up from reference TRBV11-2 and TRBJ1-1, is EAGVAQSPRYKIIEKRQSVAFWCNPISGHATLYWYQQILGQGPKLLIQFQNNGVVDDSQLPKDRFSAERLKGVDSTLKIQPAKLEDSAVYLCASSPHRHGHLHFWGYEPFFGQGTRLTVV.

This clonotype was recorded a few times. The chain recombines TRBV28 with TRBJ1-6; D call uncertain. V was clipped by 5 bases and J by 0 bases, with 8 bases between them. The CDR3 runs 15 residues. CDR1 is MDHEN, CDR2 SYDVKM, per germline. For the CDR3, the DNA is TGTGCCAGCAGTCCGGGCAGCTCCTATAATTCACCCCTCCACTTT. Protein: CASSPGSSYNSPLHF. Looking up the rest from reference TRBV28 and TRBJ1-6 gives the full variable domain: DVKVTQSSRYLVKRTGEKVFLECVQDMDHENMFWYRQDPGLGLRLIYFSYDVKMKEKGDIPEGYSVSREKKERFSLILESASTNQTSMYLCASSPGSSYNSPLHFGNGTRLTVT.

The chain couples TRBV28 to TRBJ2-3, with 7 bases fitting TRBD1. The CDR3 consists of 18 residues. Germline trimming cut 0 bases from V and 1 base from J; bases unmatched to any gene: 10. Germline CDR1 reads MDHEN; CDR2 reads SYDVKM. This CDR3 is CASSLWDRWRGGTDTQYF. CDR3 nucleotide sequence: TGTGCCAGCAGTTTATGGGACAGGTGGCGAGGCGGCACAGATACGCAGTATTTT.

This chain joins TRBV20-1 and TRBJ2-1; D call uncertain. This CDR3 is built from 10 residues. The germline V and J ends were trimmed by 7 bases and 5 bases, with 6 bases remaining between them. CDR1 is DFQATT, CDR2 SNEGSKA, per germline (reference sequence). The CDR3: CSGDDNEQFF. The CDR3 DNA follows: TGCAGTGGTGACGACAATGAGCAGTTCTTC.